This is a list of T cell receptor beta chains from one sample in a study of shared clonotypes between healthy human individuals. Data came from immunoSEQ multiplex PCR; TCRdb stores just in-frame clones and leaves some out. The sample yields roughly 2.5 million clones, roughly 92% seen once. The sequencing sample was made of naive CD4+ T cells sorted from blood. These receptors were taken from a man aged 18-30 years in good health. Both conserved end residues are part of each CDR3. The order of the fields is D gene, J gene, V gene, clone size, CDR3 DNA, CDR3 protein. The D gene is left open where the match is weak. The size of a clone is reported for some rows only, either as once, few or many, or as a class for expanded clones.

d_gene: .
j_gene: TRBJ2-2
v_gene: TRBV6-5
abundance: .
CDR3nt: TGTGCCAGCAGCCTAGGGGGGTCCACCGGGGAGCTGTTTTTT
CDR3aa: CASSLGGSTGELFF

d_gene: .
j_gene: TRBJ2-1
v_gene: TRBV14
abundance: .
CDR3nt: TGTGCCAGCCTGGGACCGACCTCGGGCAATGAGCAGTTCTTC
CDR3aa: CASLGPTSGNEQFF

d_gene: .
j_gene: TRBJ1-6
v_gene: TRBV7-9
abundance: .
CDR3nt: TGTGCCAGCAGCTTAGCGTGGGGCAGGGAATGGTCACCCCTCCACTTT
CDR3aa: CASSLAWGREWSPLHF

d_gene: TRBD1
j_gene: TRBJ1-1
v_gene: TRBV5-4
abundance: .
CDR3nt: TGTGCCAGCAGCCCCCGACAGGGGGAGACTGAAGCTTTCTTT
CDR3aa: CASSPRQGETEAFF

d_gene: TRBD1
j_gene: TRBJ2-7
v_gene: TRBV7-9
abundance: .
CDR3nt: TGTGCCAGCAGCTCGATATGGACAGGTTCCTCCTACGAGCAGTACTTC
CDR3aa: CASSSIWTGSSYEQYF

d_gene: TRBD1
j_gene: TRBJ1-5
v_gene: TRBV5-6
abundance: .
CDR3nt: TGTGCCAGCAGCCCCGGGACAGGGGCAAATCAGCCCCAGCATTTT
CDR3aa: CASSPGTGANQPQHF

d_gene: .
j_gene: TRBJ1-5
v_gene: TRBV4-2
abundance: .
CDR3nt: TGTGCCAGCAGCCAAGAAGGGATCAGTCAGCCCCAGCATTTT
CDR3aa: CASSQEGISQPQHF

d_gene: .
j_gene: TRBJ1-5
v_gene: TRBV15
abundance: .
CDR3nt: TGTGCCACCAGCAGAGTTGCGGGAGTTGGTCAGCCCCAGCATTTT
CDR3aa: CATSRVAGVGQPQHF

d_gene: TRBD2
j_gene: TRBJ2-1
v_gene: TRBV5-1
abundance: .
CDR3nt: TGCGCCAGCAGCTTGACCGCGGGAGAAACCTACAATGAGCAGTTCTTC
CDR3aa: CASSLTAGETYNEQFF

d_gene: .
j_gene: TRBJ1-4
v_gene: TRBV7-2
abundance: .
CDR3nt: TGTGCCAGCAGCTTAGGAGACAGGAATAATGAAAAACTGTTTTTT
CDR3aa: CASSLGDRNNEKLFF

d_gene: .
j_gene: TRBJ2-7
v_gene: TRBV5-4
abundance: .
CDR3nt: TGTGCCAGCAGCTTGGATGGGGGTTCCTACGAGCAGTACTTC
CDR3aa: CASSLDGGSYEQYF

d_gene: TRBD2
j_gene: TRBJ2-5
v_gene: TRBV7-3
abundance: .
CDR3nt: TGTGCCAGCAGCCCGGGAGGGCCAACGAAGACCCAGTACTTC
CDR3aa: CASSPGGPTKTQYF

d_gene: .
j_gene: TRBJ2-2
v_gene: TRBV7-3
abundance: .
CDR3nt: TGTGCCAGCAGCTCTGGGATGGGGGCCGGGGAGCTGTTTTTT
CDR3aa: CASSSGMGAGELFF

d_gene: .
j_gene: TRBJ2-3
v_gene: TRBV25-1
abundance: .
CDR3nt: TGTGCCAGCAGTGAGGGACGAAACACAGATACGCAGTATTTT
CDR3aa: CASSEGRNTDTQYF

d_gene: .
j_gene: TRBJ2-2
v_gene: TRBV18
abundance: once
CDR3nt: TGTGCCAGCTCACCCCATCCGGGGGCGGCCGGGGAGCTGTTTTTT
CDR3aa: CASSPHPGAAGELFF

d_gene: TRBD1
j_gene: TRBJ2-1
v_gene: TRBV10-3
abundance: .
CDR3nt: TGTGCCATCAGACCCGGACAGGGGAATCATGAGCAGTTCTTC
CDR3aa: CAIRPGQGNHEQFF

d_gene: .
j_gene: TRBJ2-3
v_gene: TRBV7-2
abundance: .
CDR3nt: TGTGCCAGCAGCTTAGTTTCAGATACGCAGTATTTT
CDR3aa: CASSLVSDTQYF

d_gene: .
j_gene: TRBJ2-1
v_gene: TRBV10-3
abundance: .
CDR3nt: TGTGCCATTGGAACCGGCTCCTACAATGAGCAGTTCTTC
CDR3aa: CAIGTGSYNEQFF